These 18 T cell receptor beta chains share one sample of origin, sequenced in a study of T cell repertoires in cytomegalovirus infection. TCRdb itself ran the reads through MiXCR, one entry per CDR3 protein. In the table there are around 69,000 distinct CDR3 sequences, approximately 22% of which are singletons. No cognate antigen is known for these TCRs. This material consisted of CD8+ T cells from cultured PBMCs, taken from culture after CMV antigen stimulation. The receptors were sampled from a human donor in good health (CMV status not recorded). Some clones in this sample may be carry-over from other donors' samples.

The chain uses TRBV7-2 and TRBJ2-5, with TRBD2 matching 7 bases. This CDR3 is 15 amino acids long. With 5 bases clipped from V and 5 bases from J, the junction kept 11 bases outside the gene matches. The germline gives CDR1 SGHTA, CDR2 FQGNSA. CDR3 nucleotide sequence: TGTGCCAGCAGCCCTACTAGCGCTGCCCGGGAGACCCAGTACTTC. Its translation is CASSPTSAARETQYF. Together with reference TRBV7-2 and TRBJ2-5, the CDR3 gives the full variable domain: GAGVSQSPSNKVTEKGKDVELRCDPISGHTALYWYRQSLGQGLEFLIYFQGNSAPDKSGLPSDRFSAERTGGSVSTLTIQRTQQEDSAVYLCASSPTSAARETQYFGPGTRLLVL.

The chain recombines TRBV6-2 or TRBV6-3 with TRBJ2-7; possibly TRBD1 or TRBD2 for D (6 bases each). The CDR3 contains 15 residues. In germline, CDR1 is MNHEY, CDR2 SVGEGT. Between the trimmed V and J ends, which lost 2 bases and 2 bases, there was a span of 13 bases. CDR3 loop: CASSYTAGHPYEQYF. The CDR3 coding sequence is TGTGCCAGCAGTTACACGGCGGGACACCCCTACGAGCAGTACTTC.

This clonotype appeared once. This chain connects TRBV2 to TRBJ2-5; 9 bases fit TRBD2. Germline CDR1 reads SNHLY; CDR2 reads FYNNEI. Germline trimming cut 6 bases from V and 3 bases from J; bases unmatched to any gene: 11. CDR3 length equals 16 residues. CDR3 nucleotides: TGTGCCAGCAGGGCCGGACTAGCGCGGGGTAAAGAGACCCAGTACTTC. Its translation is CASRAGLARGKETQYF.

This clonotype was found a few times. The CDR3 sequence: CASSLKDRVHEQYF. The CDR3 DNA sequence: TGTGCCAGCAGCTTAAAGGACAGGGTGCACGAGCAGTACTTC. V and J are TRBV7-2 and TRBJ2-7; the match to TRBD1 covers 8 bases. Germline V gene lookup returns CDR1 SGHTA and CDR2 FQGNSA. This CDR3 comprises 14 residues. The J segment lost 5 bases and the V segment lost 2 bases, leaving 5 bases of the junction unmatched.

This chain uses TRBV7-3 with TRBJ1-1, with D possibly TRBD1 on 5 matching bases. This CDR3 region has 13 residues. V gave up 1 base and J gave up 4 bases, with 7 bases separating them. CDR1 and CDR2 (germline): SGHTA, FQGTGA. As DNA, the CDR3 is TGTGCCAGCAGCTTAAGACAGTTCACTGAAGCTTTCTTT. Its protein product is CASSLRQFTEAFF.

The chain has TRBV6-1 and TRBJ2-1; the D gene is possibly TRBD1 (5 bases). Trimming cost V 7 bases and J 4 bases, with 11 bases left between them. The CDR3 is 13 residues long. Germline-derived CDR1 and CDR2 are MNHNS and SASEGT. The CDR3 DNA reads TGTGCCAGCACCGATGACAGATACAATGAGCAGTTCTTC. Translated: CASTDDRYNEQFF.

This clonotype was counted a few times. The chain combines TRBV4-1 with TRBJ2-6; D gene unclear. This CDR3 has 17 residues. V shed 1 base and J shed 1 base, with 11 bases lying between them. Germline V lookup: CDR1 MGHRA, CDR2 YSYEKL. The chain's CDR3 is CASSQGHLQSGANVLTF. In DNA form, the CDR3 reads TGCGCCAGCAGCCAAGGGCATTTACAGTCTGGGGCCAACGTCCTGACTTTC.

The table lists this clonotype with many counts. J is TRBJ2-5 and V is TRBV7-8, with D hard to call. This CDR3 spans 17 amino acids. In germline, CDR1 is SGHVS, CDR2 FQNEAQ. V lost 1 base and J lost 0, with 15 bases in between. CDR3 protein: CASSLDAPSTYQETQYF. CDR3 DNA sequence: TGTGCCAGCAGCTTAGACGCCCCCTCGACGTACCAAGAGACCCAGTACTTC.

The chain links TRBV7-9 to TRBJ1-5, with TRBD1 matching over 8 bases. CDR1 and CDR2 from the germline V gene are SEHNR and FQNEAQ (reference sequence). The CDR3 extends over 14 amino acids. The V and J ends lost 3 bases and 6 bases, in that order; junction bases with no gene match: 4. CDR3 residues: CASSFGQGIQPQHF. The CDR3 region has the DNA TGTGCCAGCAGCTTTGGACAGGGCATTCAGCCCCAGCATTTT.

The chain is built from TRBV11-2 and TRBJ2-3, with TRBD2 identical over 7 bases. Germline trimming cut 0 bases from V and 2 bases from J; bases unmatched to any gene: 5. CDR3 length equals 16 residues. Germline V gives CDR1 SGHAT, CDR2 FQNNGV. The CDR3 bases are TGTGCCAGCAGCTTAGAGAAGCGGGGATACACAGATACGCAGTATTTT. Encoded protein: CASSLEKRGYTDTQYF.

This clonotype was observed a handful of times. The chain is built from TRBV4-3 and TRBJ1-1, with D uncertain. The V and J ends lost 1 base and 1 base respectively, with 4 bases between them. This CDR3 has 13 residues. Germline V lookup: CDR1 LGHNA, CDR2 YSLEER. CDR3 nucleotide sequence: TGCGCCAGCAGCCAAGGACCGAACACTGAAGCTTTCTTT. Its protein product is CASSQGPNTEAFF.

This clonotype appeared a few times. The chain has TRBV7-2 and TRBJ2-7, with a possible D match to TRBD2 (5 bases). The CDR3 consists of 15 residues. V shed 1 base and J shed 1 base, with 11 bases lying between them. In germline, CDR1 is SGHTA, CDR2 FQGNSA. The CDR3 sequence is CASSLEDSQSYEQYF. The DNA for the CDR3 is TGTGCCAGCAGCTTAGAGGACTCTCAATCCTACGAGCAGTACTTC.

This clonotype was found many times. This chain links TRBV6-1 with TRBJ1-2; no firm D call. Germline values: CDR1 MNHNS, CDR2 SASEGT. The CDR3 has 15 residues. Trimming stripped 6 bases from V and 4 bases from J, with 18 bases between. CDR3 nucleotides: TGTGCCAGCAGGAGCCACGGAAGGCCACCCTATGGCTACACCTTC. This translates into CASRSHGRPPYGYTF.

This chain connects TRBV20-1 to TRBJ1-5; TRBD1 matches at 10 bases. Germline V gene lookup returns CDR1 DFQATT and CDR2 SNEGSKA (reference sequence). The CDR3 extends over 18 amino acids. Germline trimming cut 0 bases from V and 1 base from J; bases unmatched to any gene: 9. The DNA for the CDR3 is TGCAGTGCTAGAGACCGGGACAGGGGCACGGAGAGCAATCAGCCCCAGCATTTT. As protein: CSARDRDRGTESNQPQHF.

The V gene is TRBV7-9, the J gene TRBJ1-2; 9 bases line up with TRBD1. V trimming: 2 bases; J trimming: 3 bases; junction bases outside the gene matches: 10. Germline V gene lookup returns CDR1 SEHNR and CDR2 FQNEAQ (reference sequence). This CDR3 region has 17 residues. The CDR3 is CASSLPKRTGADYGYTF. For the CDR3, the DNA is TGTGCCAGCAGCTTACCTAAACGGACAGGGGCCGACTATGGCTACACCTTC. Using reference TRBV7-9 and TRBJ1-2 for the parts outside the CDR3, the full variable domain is DTGVSQNPRHKITKRGQNVTFRCDPISEHNRLYWYRQTLGQGPEFLTYFQNEAQLEKSRLLSDRFSAERPKGSFSTLEIQRTEQGDSAMYLCASSLPKRTGADYGYTFGSGTRLTVV.

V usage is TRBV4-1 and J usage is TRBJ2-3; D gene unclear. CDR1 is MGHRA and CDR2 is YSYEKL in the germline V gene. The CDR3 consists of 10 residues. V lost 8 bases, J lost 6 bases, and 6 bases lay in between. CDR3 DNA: TGCGCCAGCTCGGGCGATACGCAGTATTTT. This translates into CASSGDTQYF.

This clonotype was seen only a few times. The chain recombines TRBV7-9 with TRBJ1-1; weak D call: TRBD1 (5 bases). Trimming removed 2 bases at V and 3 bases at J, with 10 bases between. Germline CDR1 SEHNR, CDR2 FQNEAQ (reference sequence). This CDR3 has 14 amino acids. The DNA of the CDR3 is TGTGCCAGCAGCTTAAGGGGTCGGGACACTGAAGCTTTCTTT. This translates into CASSLRGRDTEAFF.

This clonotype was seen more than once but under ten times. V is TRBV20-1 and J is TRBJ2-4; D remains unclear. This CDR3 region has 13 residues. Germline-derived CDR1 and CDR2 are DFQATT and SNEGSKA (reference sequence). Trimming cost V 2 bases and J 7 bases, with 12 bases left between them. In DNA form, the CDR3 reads TGCAGTGCTAGATTAGTGGATCTCAACATTCAGTACTTC. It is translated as CSARLVDLNIQYF.